This TCR beta chain is from a study of vaccination effects on CD4 cells after COVID-19. Study context: Relative to the second dose, post-vaccine samples were obtained a median of 72 days later.

Antigen-specific CD4+ T cells were expanded (with viral peptide pools) by the ViraFEST assay ahead of sequencing. Cultured cells yielded isolated CD4+ T cells after 10 days. Either the mRNA-1273 or the BNT162b2 vaccine was given to participants as two doses. Every well housed two million PBMC, which grew in culture alongside about 9.9 IU/ml IL-2 and around 9.8 ug/ml peptides. On days 3 and 7, fresh IL-2 medium replaced half the medium. V shed 1 base and J shed 5 bases, with 6 bases lying between them. This CDR3 region has 13 residues. CDR1 and CDR2 (germline): LGHDT, YNNKEL (reference sequence). Study outcomes and limitations: Marked clonal contraction of both clone types appeared late after vaccination.

Details on this clone: No antigen is known for it.

Assay used: immunoSEQ multiplex PCR; TCRdb lists only in-frame clones, some missing. Of 27,000 or so clones listed, roughly four fifths are singletons. The chain couples TRBV3-1 (or the pseudogene TRBV3-2) to TRBJ1-5; no clear D gene. The input for sequencing was CD4+ T cells from PBMCs cultured with HCoV-NL63 spike peptides, taken after COVID-19 vaccination. This sequence originates from a human donor who received a COVID-19 vaccine. Some clones in this sample may be carry-over from other donors' samples. The CDR3 nucleotides are TGTGCCAGCAGCCAAGGGCACGATCAGCCCCAGCATTTT. Translated, it gives CASSQGHDQPQHF.